The sequence of this TCR beta chain was determined in a study of cytomegalovirus exposure and HLA in healthy donors. With 60 Vbeta and 13 Jbeta primers, the PCR was carried out. Method: immunoSEQ multiplex PCR; TCRdb's copy keeps in-frame clones and lacks some. Among around 120,000 clones listed, approximately 72% were seen once. Germline lookup yields CDR1 MNHNS and CDR2 SASEGT. V lost 2 bases and J lost 9, with 8 bases in between. The CDR3 is made up of 12 amino acids. Study-level results: Cytomegalovirus status was reportedly diagnosed by the classifier with high sensitivity and specificity. For TCR beta chains, V- and J-gene trimming was later linked to a missense DCLRE1C variant. Earlier results showed most TCR beta V segments being productive about 90% or about 30% of the time.

To note about this clone: Antigen unknown.

Though probably carrying unrecorded immune exposures, donors were nominally healthy at sampling. J is TRBJ1-5 and V is TRBV6-1; D unclear. The TCR originated in a man aged 55-75 years in good health and CMV-seropositive. Sequencing was performed on PBMCs. CDR3 in amino acids: CASSEPGLPQHF. The CDR3 DNA is TGTGCCAGCAGTGAACCGGGTCTGCCCCAGCATTTT.